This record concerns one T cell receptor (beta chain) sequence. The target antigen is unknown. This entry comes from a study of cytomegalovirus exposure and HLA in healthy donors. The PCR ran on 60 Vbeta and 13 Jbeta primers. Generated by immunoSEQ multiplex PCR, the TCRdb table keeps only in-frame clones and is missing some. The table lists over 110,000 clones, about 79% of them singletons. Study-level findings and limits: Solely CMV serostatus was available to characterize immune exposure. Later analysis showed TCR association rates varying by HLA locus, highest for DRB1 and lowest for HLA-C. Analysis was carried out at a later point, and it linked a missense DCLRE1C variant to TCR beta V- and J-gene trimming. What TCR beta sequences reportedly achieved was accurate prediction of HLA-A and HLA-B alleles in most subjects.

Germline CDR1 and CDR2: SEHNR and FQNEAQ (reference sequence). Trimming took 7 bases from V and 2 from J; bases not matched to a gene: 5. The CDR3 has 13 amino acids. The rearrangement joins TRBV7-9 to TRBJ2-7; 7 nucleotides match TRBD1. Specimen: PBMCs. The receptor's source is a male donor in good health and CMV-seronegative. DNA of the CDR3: TGTGCCAGCACCCAAGGACAGGCCTACGAGCAGTACTTC. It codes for CASTQGQAYEQYF.